Listed below are T cell receptor beta chains from one sample, sequenced in a study of T cells after yellow fever vaccination. MiXCR was run by TCRdb on the 5' RACE reads, yielding one entry per CDR3 protein. The sample holds just under 600,000 distinct CDR3 sequences, roughly 13% seen once. Material: PBMCs, obtained on the day of the yellow fever booster vaccination. These receptors were collected from a man aged 30 to 45 who received the YFV17D yellow fever vaccine. Both conserved end residues are part of each CDR3. Fields, in order: clone size, D gene, V gene, J gene, CDR3 protein, CDR3 DNA. A D gene is named only where the DNA matches it firmly. Only some rows state a clone size, as once, few, many or a class for expanded clones.

few	NA	TRBV7-2	TRBJ2-3	CASSLFSGSDTQYF	TGTGCCAGCAGCTTATTTTCCGGGAGTGATACGCAGTATTTT
few	NA	TRBV29-1	TRBJ2-1	CSLKEGGNEQFF	TGCAGCCTCAAGGAAGGGGGTAATGAGCAGTTCTTC
NA	TRBD2	TRBV20-1	TRBJ2-5	CSARAGTSGVQETQYF	TGCAGTGCTCGGGCCGGGACTAGCGGGGTCCAAGAGACCCAGTACTTC
few	NA	TRBV7-9	TRBJ1-1	CASSGTFTGPTGAFF	TGTGCCAGCAGCGGAACCTTTACAGGCCCGACCGGGGCTTTCTTT
few	TRBD1	TRBV5-1	TRBJ2-7	CASSLPEPGQGLYEQYF	TGCGCCAGCAGCTTGCCCGAACCGGGACAGGGGCTCTACGAGCAGTACTTC
NA	TRBD1	TRBV12-3/TRBV12-4	TRBJ1-3	CASRFGTGGSGNTIYF	TGTGCCAGCAGATTCGGGACAGGAGGTTCTGGAAACACCATATATTTT
NA	NA	TRBV12-3/TRBV12-4	TRBJ1-1	CASTGDGGGTEAFF	TGTGCCAGCACTGGGGACGGTGGGGGGACTGAAGCTTTCTTT
many	NA	TRBV5-1	TRBJ2-7	CASSLTGPSYEQYF	TGCGCCAGCAGCTTGACGGGACCCTCCTACGAGCAGTACTTC
many	NA	TRBV18	TRBJ2-7	CASSPAFYEQYF	TGTGCCAGCTCACCAGCATTTTATGAGCAGTACTTC
many	NA	TRBV4-3	TRBJ2-2	CASSQVADGLNTGELFF	TGCGCCAGCAGCCAAGTAGCAGACGGACTGAACACCGGGGAGCTGTTTTTT
NA	NA	TRBV10-3	TRBJ1-2	CAISESYGYTF	TGTGCCATCAGTGAGAGCTATGGCTACACCTTC
few	TRBD2	TRBV23-1	TRBJ2-1	CASSPGLAKQFF	TGCGCCAGCAGTCCGGGACTAGCAAAGCAGTTCTTC
NA	NA	TRBV6-5	TRBJ2-5	CASSTLGATQYF	TGTGCCAGCAGTACACTTGGGGCGACCCAGTACTTC
NA	TRBD2	TRBV19	TRBJ2-3	CASSMASGNTDTQYF	TGTGCCAGTAGTATGGCTAGCGGGAACACAGATACGCAGTATTTT
few	TRBD2	TRBV7-2	TRBJ2-5	CASSPSTGTSRF	TGTGCCAGCAGCCCGTCCACCGGGACTAGCCGCTTC
many	TRBD2	TRBV29-1	TRBJ2-3	CSLSGGVLTDTQYF	TGCAGCCTAAGCGGGGGGGTACTTACAGATACGCAGTATTTT
few	TRBD2	TRBV14	TRBJ2-1	CASSSLAAPRNEQFF	TGTGCCAGCAGTTCTCTAGCGGCCCCTCGGAATGAGCAGTTCTTC
NA	TRBD2	TRBV20-1	TRBJ2-4	CSAFVAGAKNTQYF	TGCAGTGCTTTCGTAGCGGGGGCCAAAAACACTCAGTACTTC
NA	NA	TRBV6-2/TRBV6-3	TRBJ2-1	CASIVGWGGEQFF	TGTGCCAGCATAGTCGGCTGGGGTGGTGAGCAGTTCTTC
NA	NA	TRBV6-1	TRBJ2-1	CASSLHPIRPNEQFF	TGTGCCAGCAGTCTCCACCCAATCAGGCCTAATGAGCAGTTCTTC
NA	TRBD2	TRBV6-1	TRBJ2-1	CASSSTSSGRVNEQFF	TGTGCCAGCAGCTCAACATCCAGCGGGAGAGTCAATGAGCAGTTCTTC
few	NA	TRBV7-2	TRBJ2-3	CASSSYQGDTQYF	TGTGCCAGCAGCAGCTACCAGGGGGATACGCAGTATTTT
many	TRBD1	TRBV20-1	TRBJ1-2	CSAATPTGGGSSYGYTF	TGCAGTGCTGCTACCCCGACAGGGGGAGGGAGTTCCTATGGCTACACCTTC
NA	TRBD2	TRBV10-3	TRBJ2-1	CAISRSGGLAGGYNEQFF	TGTGCCATCAGCCGCTCGGGGGGACTAGCGGGAGGTTACAATGAGCAGTTCTTC
NA	NA	TRBV7-8	TRBJ2-1	CASSFYGRGVDEQFF	TGTGCCAGCAGCTTCTATGGCAGGGGGGTCGATGAGCAGTTCTTC
few	NA	TRBV27	TRBJ2-7	CASRGGASTLF	TGTGCCAGTCGAGGGGGGGCCTCGACCCTCTTC
many	TRBD1	TRBV7-2	TRBJ2-1	CASSLQGAYNEQFF	TGCGCCAGCAGCTTGCAGGGGGCCTACAATGAGCAGTTCTTC
few	TRBD1	TRBV12-3/TRBV12-4	TRBJ2-7	CASRAGTGALYEQYF	TGTGCCAGCAGGGCCGGGACAGGGGCCCTGTACGAGCAGTACTTC